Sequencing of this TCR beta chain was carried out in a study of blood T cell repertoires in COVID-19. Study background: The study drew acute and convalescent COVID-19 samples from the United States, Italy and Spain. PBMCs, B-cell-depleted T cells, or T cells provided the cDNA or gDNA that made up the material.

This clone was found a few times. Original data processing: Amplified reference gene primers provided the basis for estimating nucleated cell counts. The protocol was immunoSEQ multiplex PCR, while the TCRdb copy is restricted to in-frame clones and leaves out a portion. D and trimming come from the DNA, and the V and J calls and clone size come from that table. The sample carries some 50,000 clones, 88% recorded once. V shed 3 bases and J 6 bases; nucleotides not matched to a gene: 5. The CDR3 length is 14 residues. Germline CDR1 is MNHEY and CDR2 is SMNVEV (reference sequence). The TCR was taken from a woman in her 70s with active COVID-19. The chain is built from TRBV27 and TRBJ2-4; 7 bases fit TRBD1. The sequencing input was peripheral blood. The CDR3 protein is CASSLRAGGNIQYF. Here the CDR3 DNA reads TGTGCCAGCAGTTTGAGGGCAGGGGGAAACATTCAGTACTTC.